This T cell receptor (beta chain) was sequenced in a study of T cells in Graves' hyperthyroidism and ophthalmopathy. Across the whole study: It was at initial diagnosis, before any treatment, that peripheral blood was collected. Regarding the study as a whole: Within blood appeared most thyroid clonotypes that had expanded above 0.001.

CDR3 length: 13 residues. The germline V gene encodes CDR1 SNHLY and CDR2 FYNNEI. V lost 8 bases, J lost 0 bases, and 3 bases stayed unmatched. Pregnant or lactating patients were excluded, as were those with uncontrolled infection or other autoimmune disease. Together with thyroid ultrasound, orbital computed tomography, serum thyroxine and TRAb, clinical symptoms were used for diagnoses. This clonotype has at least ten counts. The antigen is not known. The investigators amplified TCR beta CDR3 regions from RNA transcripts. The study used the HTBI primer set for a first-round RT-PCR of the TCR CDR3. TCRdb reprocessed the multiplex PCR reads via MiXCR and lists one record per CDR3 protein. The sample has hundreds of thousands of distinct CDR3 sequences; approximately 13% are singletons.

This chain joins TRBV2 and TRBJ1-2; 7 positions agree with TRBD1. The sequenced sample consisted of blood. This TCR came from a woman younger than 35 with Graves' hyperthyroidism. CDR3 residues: CASETGTNYGYTF. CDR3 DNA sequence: TGTGCCAGCGAGACAGGGACTAACTATGGCTACACCTTC. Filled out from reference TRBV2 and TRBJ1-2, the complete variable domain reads EPEVTQTPSHQVTQMGQEVILRCVPISNHLYFYWYRQILGQKVEFLVSFYNNEISEKSEIFDDQFSVERPDGSNFTLKIRSTKLEDSAMYFCASETGTNYGYTFGSGTRLTVV.